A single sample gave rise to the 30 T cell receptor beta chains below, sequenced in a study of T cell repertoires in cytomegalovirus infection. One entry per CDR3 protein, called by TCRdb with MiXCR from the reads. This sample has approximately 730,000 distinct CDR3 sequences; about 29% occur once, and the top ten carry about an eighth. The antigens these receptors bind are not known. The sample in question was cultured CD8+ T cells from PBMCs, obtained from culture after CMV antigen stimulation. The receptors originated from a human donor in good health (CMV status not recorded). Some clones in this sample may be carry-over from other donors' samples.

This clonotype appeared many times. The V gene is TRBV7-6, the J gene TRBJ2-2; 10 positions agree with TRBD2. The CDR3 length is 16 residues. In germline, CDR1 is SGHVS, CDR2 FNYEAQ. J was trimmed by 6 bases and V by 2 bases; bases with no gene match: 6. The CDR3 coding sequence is TGTGCCAGCAGCTTACTAGCGGGGGATGTTTCCGGGGAGCTGTTTTTT. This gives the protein CASSLLAGDVSGELFF.

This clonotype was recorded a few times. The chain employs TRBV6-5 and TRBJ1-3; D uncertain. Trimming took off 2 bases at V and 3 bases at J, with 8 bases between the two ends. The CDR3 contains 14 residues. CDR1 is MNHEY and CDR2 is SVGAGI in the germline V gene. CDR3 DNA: TGTGCCAGCAGTTACGTTGGTGATGGAAACACCATATATTTT. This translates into CASSYVGDGNTIYF.

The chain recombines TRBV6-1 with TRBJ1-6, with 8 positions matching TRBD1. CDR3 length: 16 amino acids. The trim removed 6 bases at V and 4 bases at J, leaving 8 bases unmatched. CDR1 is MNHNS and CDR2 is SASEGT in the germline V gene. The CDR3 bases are TGTGCCAGCAGCGACCTGGGACAGGCGTATAATTCACCCCTCCACTTT. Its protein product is CASSDLGQAYNSPLHF.

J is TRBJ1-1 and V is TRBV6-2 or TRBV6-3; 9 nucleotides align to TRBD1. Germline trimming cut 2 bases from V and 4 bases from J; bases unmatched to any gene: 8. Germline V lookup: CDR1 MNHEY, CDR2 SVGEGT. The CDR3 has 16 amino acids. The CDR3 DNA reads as TGTGCCAGCAGTTACGACGGACAGGGGTCGGGCACTGAAGCTTTCTTT. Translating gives CASSYDGQGSGTEAFF.

As DNA, the CDR3 is TGTGCCAGCAGCTTGACCCAAAACATTCAGTACTTC. This sequence encodes CASSLTQNIQYF. This chain links TRBV11-2 with TRBJ2-4; D gene unclear. The CDR3 runs to 12 residues. Trimming shortened V by 3 bases and J by 5 bases, and 5 bases separated the two germline ends. Germline loops: CDR1 SGHAT, CDR2 FQNNGV.

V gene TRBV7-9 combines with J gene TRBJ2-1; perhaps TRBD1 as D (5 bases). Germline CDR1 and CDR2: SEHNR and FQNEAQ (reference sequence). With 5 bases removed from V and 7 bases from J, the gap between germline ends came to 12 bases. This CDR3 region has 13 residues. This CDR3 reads CASSHPGWNEQFF. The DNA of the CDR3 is TGTGCCAGCAGCCACCCAGGGTGGAATGAGCAGTTCTTC.

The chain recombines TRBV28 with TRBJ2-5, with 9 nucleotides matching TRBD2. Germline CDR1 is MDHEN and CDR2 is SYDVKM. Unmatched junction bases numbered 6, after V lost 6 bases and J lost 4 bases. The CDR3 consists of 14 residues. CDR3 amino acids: CASRGSGGLETQYF. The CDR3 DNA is TGTGCCAGCAGAGGTAGCGGGGGACTAGAGACCCAGTACTTC.

This CDR3 is CASSSIGGPGETQYF. The CDR3 DNA is TGTGCCAGCAGCTCTATTGGGGGGCCCGGGGAGACCCAGTACTTC. The chain employs TRBV7-3 and TRBJ2-5; tentatively, D is TRBD1 or TRBD2 (6 bases each). The V gene lost 4 bases and the J gene lost 5 bases, with 17 bases spanning the gap. The CDR3 extends over 15 amino acids. Germline V gene data show CDR1 as SGHTA and CDR2 as FQGTGA.

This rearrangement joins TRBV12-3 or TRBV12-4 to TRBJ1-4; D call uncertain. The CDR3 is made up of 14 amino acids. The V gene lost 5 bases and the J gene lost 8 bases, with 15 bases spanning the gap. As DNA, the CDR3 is TGTGCCAGCAGTCCGCCAGACTTGAACGAAAAACTGTTTTTT. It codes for CASSPPDLNEKLFF.

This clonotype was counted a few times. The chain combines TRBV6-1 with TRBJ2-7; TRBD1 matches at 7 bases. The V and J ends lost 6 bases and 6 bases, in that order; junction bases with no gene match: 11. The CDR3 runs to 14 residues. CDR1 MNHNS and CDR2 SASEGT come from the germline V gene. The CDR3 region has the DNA TGTGCCAGCAGCACAATGACAGGGTTGGGCGAGCAGTACTTC. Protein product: CASSTMTGLGEQYF.

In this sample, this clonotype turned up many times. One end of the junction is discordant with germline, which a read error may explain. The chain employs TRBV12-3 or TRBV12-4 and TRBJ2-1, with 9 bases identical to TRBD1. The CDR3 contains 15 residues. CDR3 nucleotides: TGTGCCAGCAGCTTAGGGACAGGGAGTCGGAATGAGCAGTTCTTC. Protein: CASSLGTGSRNEQFF.

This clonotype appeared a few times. The CDR3 loop reads CASSQAQGAGYTF. CDR3 DNA sequence: TGCGCCAGCAGCCAAGCCCAGGGGGCAGGCTACACCTTC. The chain uses TRBV4-1 and TRBJ1-2; TRBD1 agrees at 8 bases. The CDR3 length is 13 residues. CDR1 and CDR2 from the germline V gene are MGHRA and YSYEKL. J lost 8 bases, V lost 1 base, and 3 bases had no gene match.

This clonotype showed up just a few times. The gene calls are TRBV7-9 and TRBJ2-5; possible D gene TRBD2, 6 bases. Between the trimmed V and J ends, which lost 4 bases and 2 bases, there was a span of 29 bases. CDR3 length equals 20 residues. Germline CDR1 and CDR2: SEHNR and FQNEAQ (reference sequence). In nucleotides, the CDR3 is TGTGCCAGCAGCTACCCGGTCCGGGACTTCAGAGCGGAGAATCAAGAGACCCAGTACTTC. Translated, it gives CASSYPVRDFRAENQETQYF.

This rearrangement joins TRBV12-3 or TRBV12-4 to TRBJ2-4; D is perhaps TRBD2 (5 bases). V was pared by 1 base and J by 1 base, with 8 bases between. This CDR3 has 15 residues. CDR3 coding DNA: TGTGCCAGCAGTTTAGATTCGGGGGCCAAAAACATTCAGTACTTC. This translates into CASSLDSGAKNIQYF.

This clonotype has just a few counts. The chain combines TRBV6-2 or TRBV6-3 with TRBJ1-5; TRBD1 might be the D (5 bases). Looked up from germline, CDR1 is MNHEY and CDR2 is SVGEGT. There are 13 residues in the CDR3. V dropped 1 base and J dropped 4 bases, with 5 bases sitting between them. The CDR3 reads CASSYWGNQPQHF. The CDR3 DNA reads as TGTGCCAGCAGTTACTGGGGGAATCAGCCCCAGCATTTT.

The CDR3 loop is CASSQYPVIASDTQYF. The DNA for the CDR3 is TGTGCCAGCAGTCAGTATCCGGTTATAGCCTCAGATACGCAGTATTTT. This sequence joins TRBV7-9 and TRBJ2-3; the D is unclear. V dropped 6 bases and J dropped 4 bases, with 20 bases sitting between them. This CDR3 is built from 16 residues. Germline V CDR1 and CDR2: SEHNR, FQNEAQ (reference sequence).

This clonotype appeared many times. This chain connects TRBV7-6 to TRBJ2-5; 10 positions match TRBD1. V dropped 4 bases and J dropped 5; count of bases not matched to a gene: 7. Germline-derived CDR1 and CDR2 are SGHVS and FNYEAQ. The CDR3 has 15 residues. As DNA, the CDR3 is TGTGCCAGCAGCTACGGACAGGGGGGATCGGAGACCCAGTACTTC. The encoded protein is CASSYGQGGSETQYF.

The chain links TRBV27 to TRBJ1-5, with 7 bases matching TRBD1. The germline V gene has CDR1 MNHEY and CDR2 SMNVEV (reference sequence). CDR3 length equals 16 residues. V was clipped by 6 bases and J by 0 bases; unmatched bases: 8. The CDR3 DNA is TGTGCCAGCAGCCTCTCGGGGACAGTTAGCAATCAGCCCCAGCATTTT. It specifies CASSLSGTVSNQPQHF.

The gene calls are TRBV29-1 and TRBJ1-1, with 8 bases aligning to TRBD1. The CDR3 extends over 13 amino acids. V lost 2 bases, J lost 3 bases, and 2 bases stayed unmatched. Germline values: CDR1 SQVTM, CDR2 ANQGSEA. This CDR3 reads CSVEKQGDTEAFF. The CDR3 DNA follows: TGCAGCGTTGAAAAACAGGGGGACACTGAAGCTTTCTTT.

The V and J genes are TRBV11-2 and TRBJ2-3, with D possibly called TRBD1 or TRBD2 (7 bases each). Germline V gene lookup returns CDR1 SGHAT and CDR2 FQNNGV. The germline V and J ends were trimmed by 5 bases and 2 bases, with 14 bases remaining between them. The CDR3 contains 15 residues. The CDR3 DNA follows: TGTGCCAGCAGCCCAGGGGGGGGCCCCACAGATACGCAGTATTTT. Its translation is CASSPGGGPTDTQYF.

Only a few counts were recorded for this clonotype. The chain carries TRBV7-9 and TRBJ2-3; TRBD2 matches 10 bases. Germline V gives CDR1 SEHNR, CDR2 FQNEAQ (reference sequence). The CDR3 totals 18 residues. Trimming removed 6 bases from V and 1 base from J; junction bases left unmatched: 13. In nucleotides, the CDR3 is TGTGCCAGCAGGCCTTCCAGCGGGGGGGCCCGTGGCACAGATACGCAGTATTTT. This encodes CASRPSSGGARGTDTQYF.

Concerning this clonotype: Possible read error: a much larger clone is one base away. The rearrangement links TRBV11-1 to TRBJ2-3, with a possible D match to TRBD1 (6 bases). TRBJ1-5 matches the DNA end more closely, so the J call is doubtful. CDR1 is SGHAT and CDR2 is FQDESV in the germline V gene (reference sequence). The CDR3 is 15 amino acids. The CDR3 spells CASSFSGGATDTQHF. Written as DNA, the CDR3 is TGTGCCAGCAGCTTCAGCGGGGGGGCCACAGATACGCAGCATTTT.

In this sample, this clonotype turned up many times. The CDR3, as DNA: TGTGCCAGCAGTGCTAGGGGGAGTCCTACAGATACGCAGTATTTT. Encoded protein: CASSARGSPTDTQYF. This chain links TRBV2 with TRBJ2-3, with D perhaps matching TRBD1 (6 bases). The CDR3 extends over 15 amino acids. V gave up 4 bases and J gave up 3 bases, with 14 bases separating them. Germline CDR1 SNHLY, CDR2 FYNNEI.

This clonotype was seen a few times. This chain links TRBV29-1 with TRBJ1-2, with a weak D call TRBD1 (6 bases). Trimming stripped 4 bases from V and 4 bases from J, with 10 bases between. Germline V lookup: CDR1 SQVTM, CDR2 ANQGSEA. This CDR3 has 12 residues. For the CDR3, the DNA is TGCAGCGTTGCGGGACAAGGCTATGGCTACACCTTC. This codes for CSVAGQGYGYTF. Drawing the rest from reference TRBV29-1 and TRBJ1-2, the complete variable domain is SAVISQKPSRDICQRGTSLTIQCQVDSQVTMMFWYRQQPGQSLTLIATANQGSEATYESGFVIDKFPISRPNLTFSTLTVSNMSPEDSSIYLCSVAGQGYGYTFGSGTRLTVV.

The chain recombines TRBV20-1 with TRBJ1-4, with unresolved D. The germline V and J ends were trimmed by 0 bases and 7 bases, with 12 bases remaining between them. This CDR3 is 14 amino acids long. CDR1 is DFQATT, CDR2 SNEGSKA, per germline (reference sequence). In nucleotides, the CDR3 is TGCAGTGCTAGAGATCTTGGGGAGGTTGAAAAACTGTTTTTT. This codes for CSARDLGEVEKLFF.

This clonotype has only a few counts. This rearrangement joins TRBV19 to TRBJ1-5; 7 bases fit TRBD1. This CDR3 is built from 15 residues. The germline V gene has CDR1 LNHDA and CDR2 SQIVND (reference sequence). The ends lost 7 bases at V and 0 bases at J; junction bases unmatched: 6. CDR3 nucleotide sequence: TGTGCCAGTACCTTGACAGGGAATAGCAATCAGCCCCAGCATTTT. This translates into CASTLTGNSNQPQHF.

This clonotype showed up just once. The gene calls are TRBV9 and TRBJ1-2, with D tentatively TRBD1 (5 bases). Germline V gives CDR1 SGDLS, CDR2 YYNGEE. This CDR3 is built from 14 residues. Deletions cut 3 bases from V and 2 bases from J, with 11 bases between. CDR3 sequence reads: CASSGLQENYGYTF. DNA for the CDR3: TGTGCCAGCAGCGGTTTACAGGAAAACTATGGCTACACCTTC.

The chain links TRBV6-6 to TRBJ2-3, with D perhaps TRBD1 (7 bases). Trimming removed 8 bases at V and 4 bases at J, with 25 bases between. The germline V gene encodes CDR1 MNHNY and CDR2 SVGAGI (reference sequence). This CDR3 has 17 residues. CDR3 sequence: CASVEGPGGWRSDTQYF. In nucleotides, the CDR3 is TGTGCCAGCGTGGAGGGGCCAGGGGGTTGGAGGTCAGATACGCAGTATTTT.

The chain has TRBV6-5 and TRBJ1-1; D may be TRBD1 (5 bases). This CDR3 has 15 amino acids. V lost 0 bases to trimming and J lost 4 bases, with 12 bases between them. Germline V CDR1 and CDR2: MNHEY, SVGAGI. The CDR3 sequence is CASSYSPGLGTEAFF. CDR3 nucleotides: TGTGCCAGCAGTTACTCCCCGGGGCTAGGCACTGAAGCTTTCTTT.

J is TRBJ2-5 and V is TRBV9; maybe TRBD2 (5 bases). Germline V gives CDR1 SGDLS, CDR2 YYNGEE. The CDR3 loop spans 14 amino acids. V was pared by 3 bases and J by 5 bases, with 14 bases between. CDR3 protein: CASSGGSSGETQYF. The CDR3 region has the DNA TGTGCCAGCAGCGGGGGATCTTCGGGGGAGACCCAGTACTTC. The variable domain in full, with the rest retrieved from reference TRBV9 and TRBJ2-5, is DSGVTQTPKHLITATGQRVTLRCSPRSGDLSVYWYQQSLDQGLQFLIQYYNGEERAKGNILERFSAQQFPDLHSELNLSSLELGDSALYFCASSGGSSGETQYFGPGTRLLVL.